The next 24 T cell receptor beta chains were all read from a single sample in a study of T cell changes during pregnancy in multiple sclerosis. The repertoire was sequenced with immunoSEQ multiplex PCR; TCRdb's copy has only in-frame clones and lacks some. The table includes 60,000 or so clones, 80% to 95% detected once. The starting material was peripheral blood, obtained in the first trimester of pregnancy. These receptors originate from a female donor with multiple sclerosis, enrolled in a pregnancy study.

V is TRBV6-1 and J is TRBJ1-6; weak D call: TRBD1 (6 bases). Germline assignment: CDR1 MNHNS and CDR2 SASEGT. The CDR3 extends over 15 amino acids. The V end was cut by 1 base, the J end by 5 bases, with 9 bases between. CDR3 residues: CASSEEGGDNSPLHF. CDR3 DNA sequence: TGTGCCAGCAGTGAAGAGGGGGGGGATAATTCACCCCTCCACTTT.

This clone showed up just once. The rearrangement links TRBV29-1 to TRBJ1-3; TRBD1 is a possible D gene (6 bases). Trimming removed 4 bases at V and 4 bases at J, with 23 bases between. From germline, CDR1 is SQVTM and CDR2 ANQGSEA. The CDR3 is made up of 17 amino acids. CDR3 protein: CSVASPGASGLGNTIYF. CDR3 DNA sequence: TGCAGCGTTGCATCCCCAGGGGCTAGCGGTTTAGGAAACACCATATATTTT.

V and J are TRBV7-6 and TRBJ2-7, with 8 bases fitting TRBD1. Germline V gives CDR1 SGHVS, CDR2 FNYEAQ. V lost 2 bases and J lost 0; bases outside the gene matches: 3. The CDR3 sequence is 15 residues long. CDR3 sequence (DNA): TGTGCCAGCAGCTTAAGACAGGGGAGCTCCTACGAGCAGTACTTC. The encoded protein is CASSLRQGSSYEQYF.

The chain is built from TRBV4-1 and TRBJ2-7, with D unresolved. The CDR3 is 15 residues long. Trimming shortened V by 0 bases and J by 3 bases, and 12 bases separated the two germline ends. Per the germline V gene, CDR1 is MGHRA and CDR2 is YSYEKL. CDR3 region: CASSQETLPGYEQYF. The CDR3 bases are TGCGCCAGCAGCCAAGAAACTCTCCCCGGCTACGAGCAGTACTTC.

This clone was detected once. CDR3 sequence: CASSERRVTNYGYTF. The CDR3 DNA follows: TGTGCCAGCAGTGAACGACGGGTCACTAACTATGGCTACACCTTC. The chain employs TRBV2 and TRBJ1-2; D unclear. The CDR3 runs 15 residues. CDR1 and CDR2 (germline): SNHLY, FYNNEI. The V and J ends lost 2 bases and 0 bases respectively, with 10 bases between them. Full variable domain (rest looked up from reference TRBV2 and TRBJ1-2): EPEVTQTPSHQVTQMGQEVILRCVPISNHLYFYWYRQILGQKVEFLVSFYNNEISEKSEIFDDQFSVERPDGSNFTLKIRSTKLEDSAMYFCASSERRVTNYGYTFGSGTRLTVV.

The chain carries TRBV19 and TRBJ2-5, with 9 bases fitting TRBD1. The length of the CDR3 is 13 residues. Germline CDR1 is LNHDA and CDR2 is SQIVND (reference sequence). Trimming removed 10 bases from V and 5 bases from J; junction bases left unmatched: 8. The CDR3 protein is CATWGQGRETQYF. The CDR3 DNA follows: TGTGCCACTTGGGGACAGGGCAGGGAGACCCAGTACTTC.

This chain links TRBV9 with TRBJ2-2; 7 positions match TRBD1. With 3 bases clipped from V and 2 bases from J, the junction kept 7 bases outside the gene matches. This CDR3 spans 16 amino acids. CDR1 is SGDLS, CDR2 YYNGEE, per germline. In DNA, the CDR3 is TGTGCCAGCAGCGCAAGGGGGCTGATCAACACCGGGGAGCTGTTTTTT. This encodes CASSARGLINTGELFF.

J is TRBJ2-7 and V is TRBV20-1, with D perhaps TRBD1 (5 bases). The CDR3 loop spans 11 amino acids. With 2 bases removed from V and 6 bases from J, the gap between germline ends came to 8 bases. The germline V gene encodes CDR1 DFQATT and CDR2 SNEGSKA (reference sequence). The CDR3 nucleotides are TGCAGTGCTAGAACAGGCTCCGAGCAGTACTTC. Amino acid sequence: CSARTGSEQYF.

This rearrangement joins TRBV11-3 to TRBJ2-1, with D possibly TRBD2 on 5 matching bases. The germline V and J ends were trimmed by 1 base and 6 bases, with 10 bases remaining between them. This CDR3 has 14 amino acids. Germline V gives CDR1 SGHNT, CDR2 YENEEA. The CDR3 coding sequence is TGTGCCAGCAGCTTAGCGAGGGCTGGCAATGAGCAGTTCTTC. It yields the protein CASSLARAGNEQFF.

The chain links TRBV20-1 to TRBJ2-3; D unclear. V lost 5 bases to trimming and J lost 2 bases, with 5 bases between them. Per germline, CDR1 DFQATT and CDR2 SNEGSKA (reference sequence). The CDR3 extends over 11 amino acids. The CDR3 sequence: CSAHSTDTQYF. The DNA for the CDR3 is TGCAGTGCTCACTCCACAGATACGCAGTATTTT.

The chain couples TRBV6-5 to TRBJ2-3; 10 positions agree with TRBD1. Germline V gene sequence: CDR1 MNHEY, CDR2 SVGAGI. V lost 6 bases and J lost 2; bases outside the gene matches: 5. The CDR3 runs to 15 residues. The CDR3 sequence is CASRSDRGHTDTQYF. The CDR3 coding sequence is TGTGCCAGCAGGAGCGACAGGGGGCACACAGATACGCAGTATTTT.

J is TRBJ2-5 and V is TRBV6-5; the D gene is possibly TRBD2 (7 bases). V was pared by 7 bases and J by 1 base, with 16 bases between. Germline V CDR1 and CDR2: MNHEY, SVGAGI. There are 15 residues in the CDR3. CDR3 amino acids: CASTLGGGLQETQYF. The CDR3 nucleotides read TGTGCCAGCACCTTAGGGGGGGGACTCCAAGAGACCCAGTACTTC.

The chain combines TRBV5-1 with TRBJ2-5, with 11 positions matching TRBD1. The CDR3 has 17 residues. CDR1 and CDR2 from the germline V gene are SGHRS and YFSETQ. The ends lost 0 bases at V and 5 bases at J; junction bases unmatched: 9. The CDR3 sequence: CASSLGLGQGASETQYF. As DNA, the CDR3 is TGCGCCAGCAGCTTGGGCCTAGGACAGGGGGCCTCGGAGACCCAGTACTTC. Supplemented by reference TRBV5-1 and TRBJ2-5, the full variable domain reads KAGVTQTPRYLIKTRGQQVTLSCSPISGHRSVSWYQQTPGQGLQFLFEYFSETQRNKGNFPGRFSGRQFSNSRSEMNVSTLELGDSALYLCASSLGLGQGASETQYFGPGTRLLVL.

CDR3 sequence (DNA): TGTGCCATCAGTGAGATACCGGGACAGAGCTCTGGAAACACCATATATTTT. As protein: CAISEIPGQSSGNTIYF. This sequence joins TRBV10-3 and TRBJ1-3, with TRBD1 matching over 7 bases. The V and J ends lost 2 bases and 0 bases, in that order; junction bases with no gene match: 7. In germline, CDR1 is ENHRY, CDR2 SYGVKD. The CDR3 is made up of 17 amino acids.

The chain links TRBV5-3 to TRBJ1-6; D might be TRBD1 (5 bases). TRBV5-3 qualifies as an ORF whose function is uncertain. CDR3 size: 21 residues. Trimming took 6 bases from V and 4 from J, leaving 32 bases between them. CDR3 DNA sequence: TGTGCCAGAACCCAAACCCCCACCAGGGACGGGGGTGGAAGTTATAATTCACCCCTCCACTTT. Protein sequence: CARTQTPTRDGGGSYNSPLHF.

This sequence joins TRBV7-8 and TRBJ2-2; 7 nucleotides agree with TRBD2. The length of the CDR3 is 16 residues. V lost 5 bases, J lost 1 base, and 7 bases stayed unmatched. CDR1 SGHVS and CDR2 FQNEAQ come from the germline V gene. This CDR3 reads CASSPPAGRNTGELFF. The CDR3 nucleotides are TGTGCCAGCAGCCCACCAGCGGGGAGGAACACCGGGGAGCTGTTTTTT. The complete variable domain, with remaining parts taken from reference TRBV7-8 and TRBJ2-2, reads GAGVSQSPRYKVAKRGQDVALRCDPISGHVSLFWYQQALGQGPEFLTYFQNEAQLDKSGLPSDRFFAERPEGSVSTLKIQRTQQEDSAVYLCASSPPAGRNTGELFFGEGSRLTVL.

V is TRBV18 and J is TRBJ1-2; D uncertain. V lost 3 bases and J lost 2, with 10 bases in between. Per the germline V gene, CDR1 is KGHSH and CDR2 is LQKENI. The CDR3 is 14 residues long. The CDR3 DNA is TGTGCCAGCTCACCTCAGGTGGCGAACTATGGCTACACCTTC. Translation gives CASSPQVANYGYTF.

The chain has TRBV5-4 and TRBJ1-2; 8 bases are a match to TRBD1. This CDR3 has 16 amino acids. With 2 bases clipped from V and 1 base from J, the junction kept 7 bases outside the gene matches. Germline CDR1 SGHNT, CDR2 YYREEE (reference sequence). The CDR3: CASSFETGVFNYGYTF. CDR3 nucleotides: TGTGCCAGCAGCTTCGAGACAGGGGTCTTTAACTATGGCTACACCTTC.

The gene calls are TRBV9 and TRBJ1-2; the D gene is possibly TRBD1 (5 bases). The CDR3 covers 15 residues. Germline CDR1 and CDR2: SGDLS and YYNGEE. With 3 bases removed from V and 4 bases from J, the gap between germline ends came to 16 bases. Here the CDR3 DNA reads TGTGCCAGCAGCGGGGGCGCACAGACCTTCTATGGCTACACCTTC. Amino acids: CASSGGAQTFYGYTF.

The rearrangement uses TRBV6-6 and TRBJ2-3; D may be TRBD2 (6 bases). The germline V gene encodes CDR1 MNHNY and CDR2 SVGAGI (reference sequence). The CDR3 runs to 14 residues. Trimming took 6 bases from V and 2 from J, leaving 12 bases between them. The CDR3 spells CASSIAANTDTQYF. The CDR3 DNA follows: TGTGCCAGCAGCATAGCGGCAAACACAGATACGCAGTATTTT.

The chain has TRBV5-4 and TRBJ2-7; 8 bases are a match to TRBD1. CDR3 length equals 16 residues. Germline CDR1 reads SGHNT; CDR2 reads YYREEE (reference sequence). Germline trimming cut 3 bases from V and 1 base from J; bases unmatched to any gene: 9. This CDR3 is CASSSGQGRRSYEQYF. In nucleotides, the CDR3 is TGTGCCAGCAGCTCCGGACAGGGAAGGAGGTCCTACGAGCAGTACTTC. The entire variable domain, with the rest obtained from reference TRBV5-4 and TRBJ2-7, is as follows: ETGVTQSPTHLIKTRGQQVTLRCSSQSGHNTVSWYQQALGQGPQFIFQYYREEENGRGNFPPRFSGLQFPNYSSELNVNALELDDSALYLCASSSGQGRRSYEQYFGPGTRLTVT.

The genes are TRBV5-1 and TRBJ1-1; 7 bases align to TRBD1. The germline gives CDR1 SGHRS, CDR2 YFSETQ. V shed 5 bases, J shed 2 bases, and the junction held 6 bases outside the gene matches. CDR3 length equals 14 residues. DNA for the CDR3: TGCGCCAGCAGACCCGGGACAGATAACACTGAAGCTTTCTTT. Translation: CASRPGTDNTEAFF. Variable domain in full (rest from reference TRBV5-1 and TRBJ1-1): KAGVTQTPRYLIKTRGQQVTLSCSPISGHRSVSWYQQTPGQGLQFLFEYFSETQRNKGNFPGRFSGRQFSNSRSEMNVSTLELGDSALYLCASRPGTDNTEAFFGQGTRLTVV.

CDR3 region: CASSFKGVDPDTQYF. CDR3 DNA: TGTGCCAGTAGTTTTAAGGGGGTTGACCCAGATACGCAGTATTTT. This rearrangement joins TRBV19 to TRBJ2-3, with D possibly matching TRBD1 (6 bases). Per the germline V gene, CDR1 is LNHDA and CDR2 is SQIVND (reference sequence). This CDR3 spans 15 amino acids. V shed 5 bases and J shed 4 bases, with 16 bases lying between them.

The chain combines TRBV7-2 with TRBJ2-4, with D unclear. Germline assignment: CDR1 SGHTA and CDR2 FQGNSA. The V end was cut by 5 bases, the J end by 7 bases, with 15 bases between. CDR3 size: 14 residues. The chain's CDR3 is CASSPSRVVNIQYF. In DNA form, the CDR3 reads TGTGCCAGCAGCCCGTCCCGGGTCGTGAACATTCAGTACTTC.